A single sample gave rise to the 9 T cell receptor beta chains below, sequenced in a study of OX40 agonist ivuxolimab in advanced cancers. Produced via immunoSEQ multiplex PCR; TCRdb's table is partial and in-frame only. The table lists around 99,000 clones, 91% of them singletons, with roughly 1.2% in the top ten. The material sequenced was CD4+ or CD8+ T cells sorted from blood, taken in a trial of the OX40 agonist ivuxolimab. Every receptor here comes from an adult with an advanced solid tumor such as melanoma, head and neck, liver or kidney cancer.

The chain is built from TRBV9 and TRBJ2-1; D remains unclear. V gave up 4 bases and J gave up 0 bases, with 14 bases separating them. The V gene's germline CDR1 is SGDLS and CDR2 YYNGEE. The length of the CDR3 is 16 residues. The CDR3 spells CASSPEGHSSYNEQFF. CDR3 DNA: TGTGCCAGCAGCCCTGAAGGCCACAGCTCCTACAATGAGCAGTTCTTC. Full variable domain (remainder filled in from reference TRBV9 and TRBJ2-1): DSGVTQTPKHLITATGQRVTLRCSPRSGDLSVYWYQQSLDQGLQFLIQYYNGEERAKGNILERFSAQQFPDLHSELNLSSLELGDSALYFCASSPEGHSSYNEQFFGPGTRLTVL.

The chain is built from TRBV11-1 and TRBJ2-1; no clear D. From germline, CDR1 is SGHAT and CDR2 FQDESV (reference sequence). The CDR3 runs 11 residues. Trimming pared 4 bases from V and 6 bases from J, leaving 4 bases between. CDR3 region: CASSSRNEQFF. DNA for the CDR3: TGTGCCAGCAGCTCACGCAATGAGCAGTTCTTC.

The chain recombines TRBV4-3 with TRBJ1-2; D is unresolved. V lost 3 bases, J lost 7 bases, and 15 bases lay in between. The CDR3 covers 14 residues. Germline loops: CDR1 LGHNA, CDR2 YSLEER. The CDR3 DNA reads as TGCGCCAGCAGCCAGCAGGCTGATTCAGGTGGCTACACCTTC. It specifies CASSQQADSGGYTF.

This chain joins TRBV6-6 and TRBJ2-1, with 10 bases matching TRBD2. The trim removed 8 bases at V and 2 bases at J, leaving 6 bases unmatched. Germline V gene data show CDR1 as MNHNY and CDR2 as SVGAGI (reference sequence). This CDR3 is built from 15 residues. CDR3 protein: CASVPGTSAYNEQFF. CDR3 sequence (DNA): TGTGCCAGCGTCCCAGGGACTAGCGCCTACAATGAGCAGTTCTTC.

The chain links TRBV27 to TRBJ2-2, with D perhaps TRBD2 (6 bases). Germline V CDR1 and CDR2: MNHEY, SMNVEV (reference sequence). CDR3 size: 18 residues. Deletions cut 1 base from V and 0 bases from J, with 15 bases between. In DNA, the CDR3 is TGTGCCAGCAGTTTATTCGGGGGACGCGTTACGAACACCGGGGAGCTGTTTTTT. Protein sequence: CASSLFGGRVTNTGELFF.

The chain uses TRBV9 and TRBJ2-1; TRBD1 might be the D (5 bases). Germline V gives CDR1 SGDLS, CDR2 YYNGEE. The CDR3 runs 14 residues. Trimming took off 0 bases at V and 3 bases at J, with 7 bases between the two ends. Here the CDR3 DNA reads TGTGCCAGCAGCGTAGCACAGGACTACAATGAGCAGTTCTTC. Translation gives CASSVAQDYNEQFF.

The gene calls are TRBV2 and TRBJ1-4, with a tentative D call TRBD1 (5 bases). Deletions cut 5 bases from V and 5 bases from J, with 21 bases between. The CDR3 spans 17 residues. Germline-derived CDR1 and CDR2 are SNHLY and FYNNEI. Here the CDR3 reads CASSSPGTNDKNEKLFF. The CDR3 nucleotides are TGTGCCAGCAGTTCTCCCGGGACCAATGATAAAAATGAAAAACTGTTTTTT. Supplemented by reference TRBV2 and TRBJ1-4, the full variable domain reads EPEVTQTPSHQVTQMGQEVILRCVPISNHLYFYWYRQILGQKVEFLVSFYNNEISEKSEIFDDQFSVERPDGSNFTLKIRSTKLEDSAMYFCASSSPGTNDKNEKLFFGSGTQLSVL.

V gene TRBV5-1 combines with J gene TRBJ1-1, with D perhaps TRBD1 (5 bases). The CDR3 sequence is 17 residues long. CDR1 is SGHRS and CDR2 is YFSETQ in the germline V gene. Trimming took off 1 base at V and 0 bases at J, with 16 bases between the two ends. CDR3 nucleotide sequence: TGCGCCAGCAGCTTGAATCTCGCAGGGCGAATGAACACTGAAGCTTTCTTT. Protein sequence: CASSLNLAGRMNTEAFF.

The chain combines TRBV28 with TRBJ2-2, with a possible D match to TRBD1 (6 bases). The CDR3 is made up of 16 amino acids. V was shortened by 5 bases and J by 3 bases, with 16 bases between the two germline ends. Germline assignment: CDR1 MDHEN and CDR2 SYDVKM. The CDR3 DNA follows: TGTGCCAGCAGTCCCAACCGGGCAGGGGACACCGGGGAGCTGTTTTTT. It encodes CASSPNRAGDTGELFF.